Listed below are T cell receptor beta chains from one sample, sequenced in a study of cytomegalovirus exposure and HLA in healthy donors. Clones were sequenced by immunoSEQ multiplex PCR, and TCRdb holds only the in-frame ones, with some missing. This listing includes 50,000 to 55,000 clones. Specimen: PBMCs. The receptors were sampled from a woman aged 60-70 years in good health and CMV-seropositive. Each CDR3 is given with its conserved first and last residue. A D gene is named only where the DNA matches it firmly.

J,D,length,V,CDR3,DNA
TRBJ1-1,.,16,TRBV28,CASSPMSGRVNTEAFF,TGTGCCAGCAGTCCTATGAGTGGGAGGGTGAACACTGAAGCTTTCTTT
TRBJ1-5,TRBD1,15,TRBV4-3,CASSQGTGPNQPQHF,TGCGCCAGCAGCCAGGGGACAGGGCCAAATCAGCCCCAGCATTTT
TRBJ2-5,TRBD2,14,TRBV7-7,CASSLGLAGETQYF,TGTGCTAGCAGCTTAGGGCTAGCGGGGGAGACCCAGTACTTC
TRBJ1-2,.,11,TRBV5-5,CASSGMRGYTF,TGTGCCAGCTCCGGGATGAGGGGCTACACCTTC
TRBJ1-1,TRBD1,14,TRBV5-6,CASSLRQGNTEAFF,TGTGCCAGCAGCTTGAGACAGGGGAACACTGAAGCTTTCTTT
TRBJ1-1,TRBD1,13,TRBV19,CATNAGGTGGAFF,TGTGCCACCAACGCTGGAGGGACAGGGGGAGCTTTCTTT
TRBJ2-1,TRBD2,13,TRBV14,CASSPGGVNEQFF,TGTGCCAGCAGCCCCGGGGGGGTCAATGAGCAGTTCTTC
TRBJ2-3,.,15,TRBV27,CASSLKKEPTDTQYF,TGTGCCAGCAGTTTAAAAAAAGAGCCCACAGATACGCAGTATTTT
TRBJ2-1,.,11,TRBV9,CASGLNNEQFF,TGTGCCAGCGGGCTAAATAATGAGCAGTTCTTC
TRBJ1-1,.,11,TRBV29-1,CSIRLFTEAFF,TGCAGCATACGACTGTTCACTGAAGCTTTCTTT
TRBJ1-6,.,16,TRBV6-1,CASSGDLQGRGSPLHF,TGTGCCAGCAGTGGAGACCTACAGGGAAGGGGGTCACCCCTCCACTTT
TRBJ1-5,.,15,TRBV5-8,CASSSGINSNQPQHF,TGTGCCAGCAGCTCCGGGATCAACAGCAATCAGCCCCAGCATTTT
TRBJ2-1,TRBD2,15,TRBV2,CASSLAGGQYNEQFF,TGTGCCAGCAGTTTAGCGGGGGGGCAGTACAATGAGCAGTTCTTC
TRBJ2-7,TRBD1,17,TRBV5-6,CASTQLGGGTGVHEQYF,TGTGCCAGCACCCAGCTTGGGGGGGGGACAGGGGTCCACGAGCAGTACTTC
TRBJ2-5,.,12,TRBV29-1,CSVEGAGETQYF,TGCAGCGTTGAAGGGGCCGGCGAGACCCAGTACTTC
TRBJ1-5,.,14,TRBV27,CATKSNIWGGPQHF,TGTGCAACGAAGAGTAACATTTGGGGAGGCCCCCAGCATTTT
TRBJ2-7,.,16,TRBV5-1,CASSLSSGTQPYEQYF,TGCGCCAGCAGCTTGAGTTCAGGGACACAACCCTACGAGCAGTACTTC
TRBJ2-7,TRBD1,15,TRBV28,CASSQSGQVSYEQYF,TGTGCCAGCAGCCAAAGCGGACAGGTTTCCTACGAGCAGTACTTC
TRBJ2-1,TRBD2,14,TRBV29-1,CSVGTSGGYNEQFF,TGCAGCGTTGGGACTAGCGGGGGCTACAATGAGCAGTTCTTC
TRBJ2-3,.,17,TRBV5-4,CASSPYSGSANTDTQYF,TGTGCCAGCAGCCCCTATAGTGGTAGCGCTAACACAGATACGCAGTATTTT
TRBJ2-7,TRBD1,14,TRBV6-5,CASSSLQGVYEQYF,TGTGCCAGCAGTTCATTACAGGGGGTTTACGAGCAGTACTTC
TRBJ2-7,TRBD2,17,TRBV13,CARLKRGGRILGYEQYF,TGTGCCAGACTAAAGCGGGGGGGCCGGATACTCGGATACGAGCAGTACTTC
TRBJ2-7,.,15,TRBV7-9,CASSSHPDSHYEQYF,TGTGCCAGCAGCTCACACCCGGACAGTCACTACGAGCAGTACTTC
TRBJ2-7,.,15,TRBV11-2,CASSLASGGNYEQYF,TGTGCCAGCAGCTTAGCCTCCGGAGGGAACTACGAGCAGTACTTC
TRBJ2-1,TRBD2,16,TRBV11-2,CASSLQAGVSYNEQFF,TGTGCCAGCAGCTTACAAGCGGGGGTGTCCTACAATGAGCAGTTCTTC
TRBJ1-5,.,15,TRBV6-5,CASSYRRDGRYPQHF,TGTGCCAGCAGTTACCGGAGGGATGGGAGATACCCCCAGCATTTT
TRBJ2-1,TRBD1,14,TRBV6-5,CASNLDRAPNEQFF,TGTGCCAGCAATCTAGACAGGGCCCCCAATGAGCAGTTCTTC
TRBJ2-7,TRBD2,13,TRBV6-5,CASRLAGGHEQYF,TGTGCCAGCAGGTTAGCGGGGGGGCACGAGCAGTACTTC
TRBJ2-7,.,11,TRBV6-5,CASSQTYEQYF,TGTGCCAGCAGTCAGACCTACGAGCAGTACTTC
TRBJ2-7,.,13,TRBV10-1,CASSGSSAYEQYF,TGCGCCAGCTCCGGGAGCAGCGCCTACGAGCAGTACTTC
TRBJ1-2,.,14,TRBV6-1,CASRGGFSNYGYTF,TGTGCCAGCAGGGGGGGGTTCTCTAACTATGGCTACACCTTC
TRBJ1-1,TRBD1,16,TRBV29-1,CSVVLRGQGQGTEAFF,TGCAGCGTTGTCCTTCGGGGACAGGGCCAAGGCACTGAAGCTTTCTTT
TRBJ2-7,.,15,TRBV19,CASSMRGTSSYEQYF,TGTGCCAGTAGTATGCGGGGAACAAGCTCCTACGAGCAGTACTTC
TRBJ1-1,.,14,TRBV9,CASSVATASTEAFF,TGTGCCAGCAGCGTAGCGACAGCCTCCACTGAAGCTTTCTTT
TRBJ2-1,TRBD2,15,TRBV7-2,CASTSRGGADNEQFF,TGTGCCAGCACCTCACGGGGGGGCGCCGACAATGAGCAGTTCTTC
TRBJ1-6,.,14,TRBV4-3,CASSQDSYNSPLHF,TGCGCCAGCAGCCAAGACAGTTATAATTCACCCCTCCACTTT
TRBJ1-4,TRBD1,13,TRBV19,CASSGTGEEKLFF,TGTGCCAGTAGCGGGACAGGGGAAGAAAAACTGTTTTTT
TRBJ2-1,.,14,TRBV10-2,CASSDPTRIGGQFF,TGCGCCAGCAGTGATCCGACTAGGATTGGCGGGCAGTTCTTC
TRBJ2-7,TRBD1,14,TRBV5-6,CASSLTGTVNEQYF,TGTGCCAGCAGCTTGACCGGGACAGTGAACGAGCAGTACTTC
TRBJ1-6,.,13,TRBV14,CASSQDDILPLHF,TGTGCCAGCAGCCAAGATGACATTTTACCCCTCCACTTT
TRBJ2-1,.,16,TRBV29-1,CSGEPEVIWGEDEQFF,TGCAGCGGTGAACCCGAAGTGATTTGGGGGGAGGATGAGCAGTTCTTC
TRBJ1-6,TRBD1,16,TRBV5-8,CASSLWTGIGNSPLHF,TGTGCCAGCAGCTTGTGGACAGGGATAGGTAATTCACCCCTCCACTTT
TRBJ1-2,.,12,TRBV6-5,CASSQGPYGYTF,TGTGCCAGCAGTCAGGGGCCCTATGGCTACACCTTC
TRBJ1-1,.,8,TRBV20-1,CSATEDFF,TGCAGTGCGACTGAAGATTTCTTT
TRBJ1-6,.,18,TRBV4-1,CASSQESLVSGENSPLHF,TGCGCCAGCAGCCAAGAAAGTTTGGTGTCAGGGGAGAATTCACCCCTCCACTTT
TRBJ2-1,.,15,TRBV9,CASSVARQGDNEQFF,TGTGCCAGCAGCGTAGCCCGGCAGGGCGACAATGAGCAGTTCTTC
TRBJ1-2,.,14,TRBV9,CASSVGTGADGYTF,TGTGCCAGCAGCGTAGGTACAGGCGCTGATGGCTACACCTTC
TRBJ1-4,.,12,TRBV6-5,CASSSGDEKLFF,TGTGCCAGCAGTTCAGGGGATGAAAAACTGTTTTTT
TRBJ2-5,TRBD1,14,TRBV5-4,CASSSGTGKETQYF,TGTGCCAGCAGCTCCGGGACAGGGAAAGAGACCCAGTACTTC
TRBJ1-4,TRBD1,15,TRBV29-1,CSVRAGTATNEKLFF,TGCAGCGTTCGCGCCGGGACAGCAACTAATGAAAAACTGTTTTTT
TRBJ2-1,TRBD1,16,TRBV9,CASSARQGASYNEQFF,TGTGCCAGCAGCGCGAGACAGGGGGCTTCCTACAATGAGCAGTTCTTC
TRBJ1-6,.,13,TRBV14,CASSGQFNSPLHF,TGTGCCAGCAGCGGACAGTTTAATTCACCCCTCCACTTT
TRBJ1-3,.,15,TRBV6-5,CASSYSLGEGNTIYF,TGTGCCAGCAGTTACTCCCTAGGGGAAGGAAACACCATATATTTT
TRBJ2-7,.,14,TRBV9,CASSVVGQGGEQYF,TGTGCCAGCAGCGTAGTTGGCCAGGGGGGCGAGCAGTACTTC
TRBJ2-3,.,17,TRBV14,CASSQELRGVNPDTQYF,TGTGCCAGCAGCCAAGAATTACGGGGTGTGAATCCAGATACGCAGTATTTT
TRBJ2-3,.,14,TRBV10-3,CAISPDRAGDTQYF,TGTGCCATCAGCCCAGACAGGGCGGGGGATACGCAGTATTTT
TRBJ1-1,.,16,TRBV9,CASSVNERVKNTEAFF,TGTGCCAGCAGCGTAAATGAGCGGGTCAAGAACACTGAAGCTTTCTTT
TRBJ2-3,.,19,TRBV7-4,CASSSNSPDRGGGADTQYF,TGTGCCAGCAGCTCGAACTCACCTGACAGGGGAGGGGGCGCAGATACGCAGTATTTT
TRBJ1-4,.,15,TRBV18,CASSPIGENNEKLFF,TGTGCCAGCTCACCGATCGGAGAGAATAATGAAAAACTGTTTTTT